The 2 T cell receptor beta chains presented below share a single source sample, sequenced in a study of a mutant IDH1 vaccine in newly diagnosed glioma. The sample's time point: week 11, during vaccination. The content of each vaccine dose was 300 ug of mutant IDH1 20-mer peptide, and topical imiquimod accompanied it. Their antigen targets remain unknown. The repertoire was sequenced with immunoSEQ multiplex PCR; TCRdb's copy has only in-frame clones and lacks some. The repertoire holds some 30,000 clones, with around 90% as singletons. Here the sequenced sample was PBMCs, taken from a glioma patient whose treatment included an IDH1 peptide vaccine. These TCRs come from a young man with glioma.

This rearrangement joins TRBV19 to TRBJ2-5; possibly TRBD2 for D (6 bases). V dropped 7 bases and J dropped 6 bases, with 15 bases sitting between them. This CDR3 is built from 13 residues. Looked up from germline, CDR1 is LNHDA and CDR2 is SQIVND (reference sequence). Written as DNA, the CDR3 is TGTGCCAGTACCGGGCTCGGGGGAAAGACCCAGTACTTC. It codes for CASTGLGGKTQYF.

This clone was seen only once. The rearrangement uses TRBV5-1 and TRBJ1-4, with 10 positions matching TRBD1. This CDR3 has 15 residues. Germline CDR1 is SGHRS and CDR2 is YFSETQ. The V and J ends lost 0 bases and 8 bases, in that order; junction bases with no gene match: 4. CDR3 nucleotides: TGCGCCAGCAGCTTGGACGGGACAGGGGAAGAAAAACTGTTTTTT. As protein: CASSLDGTGEEKLFF.